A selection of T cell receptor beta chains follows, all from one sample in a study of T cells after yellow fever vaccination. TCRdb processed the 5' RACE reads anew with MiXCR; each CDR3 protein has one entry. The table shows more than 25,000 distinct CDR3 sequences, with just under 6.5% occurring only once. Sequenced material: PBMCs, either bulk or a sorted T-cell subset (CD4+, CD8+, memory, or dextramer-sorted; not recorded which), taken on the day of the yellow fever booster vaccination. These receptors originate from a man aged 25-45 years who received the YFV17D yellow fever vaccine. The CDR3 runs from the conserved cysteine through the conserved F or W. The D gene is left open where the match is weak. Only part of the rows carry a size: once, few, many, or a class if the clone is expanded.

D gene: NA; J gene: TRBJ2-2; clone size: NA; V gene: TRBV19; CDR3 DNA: TGTGCCAGTAGTATGGGACAATGGACCGGGGAGCTGTTTTTT; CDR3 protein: CASSMGQWTGELFF
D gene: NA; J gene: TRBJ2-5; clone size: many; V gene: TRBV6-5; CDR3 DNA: TGTGCCAGCACCTCCCCTAGGGGTACTAGCAAAGAGACCCAGTACTTC; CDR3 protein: CASTSPRGTSKETQYF
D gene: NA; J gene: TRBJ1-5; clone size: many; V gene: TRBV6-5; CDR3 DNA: TGTGCCAGCAGTTACAGGGGAGGAGATCAGCCCCAGCATTTT; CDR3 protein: CASSYRGGDQPQHF
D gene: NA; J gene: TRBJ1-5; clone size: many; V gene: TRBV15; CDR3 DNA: TGTGCCACCAGCAGAGAATTCGGGGATCAGCCCCAGCATTTT; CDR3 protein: CATSREFGDQPQHF
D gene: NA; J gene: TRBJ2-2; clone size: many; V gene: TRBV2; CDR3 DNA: TGTGCCAGCAGTGAAGCCAGGGCTAACACCGGGGAGCTGTTTTTT; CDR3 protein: CASSEARANTGELFF
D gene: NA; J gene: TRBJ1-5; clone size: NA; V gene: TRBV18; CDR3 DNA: TGTGCCAGCTCGGGGGGGCTGAATCAGCCCCAGCATTTT; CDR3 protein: CASSGGLNQPQHF
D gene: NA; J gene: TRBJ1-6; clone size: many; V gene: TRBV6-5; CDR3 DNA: TGTGCCAGCAGTTACTCGGCGAGCTCCTATAATTCACCCCTCCACTTT; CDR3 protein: CASSYSASSYNSPLHF
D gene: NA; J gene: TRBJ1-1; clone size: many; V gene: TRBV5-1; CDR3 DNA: TGCGCCAGCAGCTTGGGGTGGACTGAAGCTTTCTTT; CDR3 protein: CASSLGWTEAFF
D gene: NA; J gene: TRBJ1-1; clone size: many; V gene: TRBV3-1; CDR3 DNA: TGTGCCAGCAGCCACGGACAGTCTAACACTGAAGCTTTCTTT; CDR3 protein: CASSHGQSNTEAFF
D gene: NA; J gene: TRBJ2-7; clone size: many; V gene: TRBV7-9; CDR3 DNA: TGTGCCAGCAGCTTTGGCGGCCCCGTGGGCTACGAGCAGTACTTC; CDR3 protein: CASSFGGPVGYEQYF
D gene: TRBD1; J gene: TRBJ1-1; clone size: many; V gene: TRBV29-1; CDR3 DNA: TGCAGCGTCGGGGGGACAGTGAACACTGAAGCTTTCTTT; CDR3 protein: CSVGGTVNTEAFF
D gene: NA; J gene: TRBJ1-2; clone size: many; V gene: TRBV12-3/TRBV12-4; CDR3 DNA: TGTGCCAGCAGTCCCAGTCCACCTGCTAACTATGGCTACACCTTC; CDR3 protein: CASSPSPPANYGYTF
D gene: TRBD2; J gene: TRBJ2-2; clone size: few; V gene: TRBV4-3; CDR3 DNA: TGCGCCAGCAGCCAAGATGTCGGGGGGTCGGACACCGGGGAGCTGTTTTTT; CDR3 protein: CASSQDVGGSDTGELFF
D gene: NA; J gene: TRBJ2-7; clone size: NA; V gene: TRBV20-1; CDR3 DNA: TGCAGTGCCAGCAAGCCTCCGAGCTTATACGAGCAGTACTTC; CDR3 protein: CSASKPPSLYEQYF
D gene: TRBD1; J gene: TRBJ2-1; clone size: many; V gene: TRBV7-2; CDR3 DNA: TGTGCCAGCAGGAGGACAGGGAATGAGCAGTTCTTC; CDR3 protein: CASRRTGNEQFF
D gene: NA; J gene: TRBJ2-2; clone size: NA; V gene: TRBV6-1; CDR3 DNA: TGTGCCAGCCACGGGCCCTACACCGGGGAGCTGTTTTTT; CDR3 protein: CASHGPYTGELFF